The 26 T cell receptor beta chains presented below share a single source sample, sequenced in a study of cytomegalovirus exposure and HLA in healthy donors. 60 Vbeta and 13 Jbeta primers were used in PCR. Repertoires were generated with immunoSEQ multiplex PCR, while TCRdb's copy carries only in-frame clones and drops some. The sample contains about 88,000 clones, approximately 90% of which appear only once. The specimen was PBMCs. These receptors were obtained from a man aged 18 to 35 in good health and CMV-seronegative.

The rearrangement joins TRBV29-1 to TRBJ2-7; 8 bases are shared with TRBD1. Germline CDR1 is SQVTM and CDR2 is ANQGSEA. This CDR3 region has 15 residues. J was trimmed by 3 bases and V by 8 bases; bases with no gene match: 15. CDR3 sequence: CSTSDQGAGVYEQYF. The DNA for the CDR3 is TGCAGCACATCCGACCAGGGGGCAGGAGTCTACGAGCAGTACTTC.

CDR3 sequence (DNA): TGTGCCACACAGGGCTACTATGGCTACACCTTC. This gives the protein CATQGYYGYTF. J is TRBJ1-2 and V is TRBV19, with D tentatively TRBD1 (6 bases). The germline CDR1 and CDR2 sequences are LNHDA and SQIVND (reference sequence). The V end lost 10 bases, the J end lost 3 bases, and 9 bases lay between the germline ends. This CDR3 has 11 amino acids.

The V call is TRBV14, the J call TRBJ2-7; 13 nucleotides agree with TRBD2. CDR3 length: 14 residues. The germline V gene encodes CDR1 SGHDN and CDR2 FVKESK. Trimming took 4 bases from V and 7 from J; bases not matched to a gene: 4. The CDR3 coding sequence is TGTGCCAGCAGCCCAAGACTAGCGGGAGGAGAGCAGTACTTC. Translation: CASSPRLAGGEQYF.

In its sample, this clone was seen once. The chain employs TRBV5-1 and TRBJ1-2, with D possibly being TRBD1 (6 bases). The CDR3 spans 14 residues. CDR1 is SGHRS, CDR2 YFSETQ, per germline. V was cut by 4 bases and J by 4 bases, with 14 bases left in between. CDR3 DNA: TGCGCCAGCAGCGCCACCGGGACATCCTATGGCTACACCTTC. It translates to CASSATGTSYGYTF.

The chain combines TRBV18 with TRBJ2-7, with a weak D call TRBD2 (6 bases). CDR3 size: 15 residues. Germline CDR1 is KGHSH and CDR2 is LQKENI. The V gene lost 0 bases and the J gene lost 3 bases, with 12 bases spanning the gap. The CDR3 DNA follows: TGTGCCAGCTCACCACCCCTAGCGCCTAACTACGAGCAGTACTTC. Translating gives CASSPPLAPNYEQYF.

The chain combines TRBV28 with TRBJ2-2; D gene uncertain. Germline V gives CDR1 MDHEN, CDR2 SYDVKM. Trimming removed 10 bases at V and 2 bases at J, with 14 bases between. The CDR3 extends over 14 amino acids. The CDR3 DNA follows: TGTGCCACCACAATTGGCGGTAACACCGGGGAGCTGTTTTTT. Translating it yields CATTIGGNTGELFF. Variable domain in full (rest from reference TRBV28 and TRBJ2-2): DVKVTQSSRYLVKRTGEKVFLECVQDMDHENMFWYRQDPGLGLRLIYFSYDVKMKEKGDIPEGYSVSREKKERFSLILESASTNQTSMYLCATTIGGNTGELFFGEGSRLTVL.

This chain connects TRBV4-3 to TRBJ2-7; 7 positions match TRBD2. The CDR3 covers 16 residues. Germline V gene sequence: CDR1 LGHNA, CDR2 YSLEER. The V segment lost 4 bases and the J segment 6 bases; nucleotides outside the gene matches: 15. The CDR3 DNA reads as TGCGCCAGCAGCCCGGATAGCGGGTCCCTAACGGGCGAGCAGTACTTC. As protein: CASSPDSGSLTGEQYF.

This clone was detected only once. V is TRBV5-1 and J is TRBJ2-5; 8 bases agree with TRBD2. The J call may be incorrect, as the DNA end agrees better with TRBJ2-7. CDR1 and CDR2 from the germline V gene are SGHRS and YFSETQ. The CDR3 totals 16 residues. The DNA for the CDR3 is TGCGCCAGCAGCTTGACAAGCGGGAGAGGGTTCTCCGAGCAGTACTTC. Protein: CASSLTSGRGFSEQYF.

Worth noting for this clone: One end of the junction does not line up with germline, which may come from a read error. This CDR3 reads CASSEIGGDSPF. DNA for the CDR3: TGTGCCAGCAGTGAAATCGGAGGGGATTCACCCTTC. The rearrangement uses TRBV6-1 and TRBJ1-2; the D gene is possibly TRBD1 (5 bases). The CDR3 sequence is 12 residues long. Per germline, CDR1 MNHNS and CDR2 SASEGT.

The chain recombines TRBV2 with TRBJ2-6; TRBD1 matches 8 bases. CDR3 length: 15 residues. The V and J ends lost 7 bases and 2 bases, in that order; junction bases with no gene match: 4. CDR1 and CDR2 from the germline V gene are SNHLY and FYNNEI. In DNA, the CDR3 is TGTGCCAGCACCCGGACAGGGACTGGGGCCAACGTCCTGACTTTC. Amino acids: CASTRTGTGANVLTF.

This sequence joins TRBV30 and TRBJ1-1, with no clear D. Trimming removed 4 bases from V and 3 bases from J, with 6 bases in between. The CDR3 spans 11 residues. Germline V lookup: CDR1 GTSNPN, CDR2 SVGIG (reference sequence). The CDR3, as DNA: TGTGCCTGGATCGGGTACACTGAAGCTTTCTTT. Its translation is CAWIGYTEAFF.

V gene TRBV7-2 combines with J gene TRBJ2-7, with 10 bases that match TRBD1. The CDR3 spans 15 residues. The V gene end was trimmed by 5 bases and the J gene end by 3 bases; junction bases not matched to a gene: 7. Germline assignment: CDR1 SGHTA and CDR2 FQGNSA. The CDR3 DNA is TGTGCCAGCAGCCCGGACAGGGGGAGATTCTACGAGCAGTACTTC. Its translation: CASSPDRGRFYEQYF. Looking up the rest from reference TRBV7-2 and TRBJ2-7 gives the full variable domain: GAGVSQSPSNKVTEKGKDVELRCDPISGHTALYWYRQSLGQGLEFLIYFQGNSAPDKSGLPSDRFSAERTGGSVSTLTIQRTQQEDSAVYLCASSPDRGRFYEQYFGPGTRLTVT.

V usage is TRBV25-1 and J usage is TRBJ2-3, with a weak D call TRBD2 (6 bases). The CDR3 is made up of 14 amino acids. V lost 1 base and J lost 4, with 9 bases in between. Germline lookup yields CDR1 MGHDK and CDR2 SYGVNS. The CDR3 nucleotides read TGTGCCAGCAGTGAATTCGGAGGGGCAGATACGCAGTATTTT. Its protein product is CASSEFGGADTQYF.

The rearrangement links TRBV28 to TRBJ1-2; D is unresolved. The CDR3 loop spans 15 amino acids. The germline V and J ends were trimmed by 2 bases and 0 bases, with 10 bases remaining between them. CDR1 is MDHEN and CDR2 is SYDVKM in the germline V gene. CDR3 amino acids: CASSLGPSTNYGYTF. DNA for the CDR3: TGTGCCAGCAGTTTAGGCCCTAGTACTAACTATGGCTACACCTTC.

J is TRBJ1-6 and V is TRBV6-5; no clear D. From germline, CDR1 is MNHEY and CDR2 SVGAGI. Trimming cost V 0 bases and J 6 bases, with 9 bases left between them. This CDR3 has 15 amino acids. The CDR3 spells CASSYSETGNSPLHF. The CDR3 DNA reads as TGTGCCAGCAGTTACTCCGAGACGGGTAATTCACCCCTCCACTTT.

V usage is TRBV19 and J usage is TRBJ2-3, with D possibly matching TRBD2 (6 bases). V was cut by 5 bases and J by 2 bases, with 23 bases left in between. CDR1 LNHDA and CDR2 SQIVND come from the germline V gene (reference sequence). The CDR3 runs 18 residues. In DNA form, the CDR3 reads TGTGCCAGTAGTCCAATAGCGGAAATACAAATCATCACAGATACGCAGTATTTT. This sequence encodes CASSPIAEIQIITDTQYF. Combining the CDR3 with reference TRBV19 and TRBJ2-3 gives the whole variable domain DGGITQSPKYLFRKEGQNVTLSCEQNLNHDAMYWYRQDPGQGLRLIYYSQIVNDFQKGDIAEGYSVSREKKESFPLTVTSAQKNPTAFYLCASSPIAEIQIITDTQYFGPGTRLTVL.

The chain couples TRBV9 to TRBJ2-7; 9 bases agree with TRBD1. The V gene's germline CDR1 is SGDLS and CDR2 YYNGEE. The CDR3 consists of 17 residues. V trimming: 3 bases; J trimming: 2 bases; junction bases outside the gene matches: 12. Here the CDR3 DNA reads TGTGCCAGCAGCGGGAGGACGCTAACAGGGGGCCCCTACGAGCAGTACTTC. Translated, it gives CASSGRTLTGGPYEQYF.

This chain joins TRBV7-2 and TRBJ2-2; D is perhaps TRBD1 (5 bases). Germline V gene data show CDR1 as SGHTA and CDR2 as FQGNSA. This CDR3 is 14 amino acids long. Trimming took off 5 bases at V and 1 base at J, with 8 bases between the two ends. This chain's CDR3 is CASSPGWNTGELFF. CDR3 sequence (DNA): TGTGCCAGCAGCCCAGGGTGGAACACCGGGGAGCTGTTTTTT.

This chain uses TRBV6-5 with TRBJ2-7, with 12 bases that match TRBD2. This CDR3 is built from 15 residues. J was trimmed by 5 bases and V by 2 bases; bases with no gene match: 4. From germline, CDR1 is MNHEY and CDR2 SVGAGI. CDR3 bases: TGTGCCAGCAGTTACCGACTAGCGGGAGAAGACGAGCAGTACTTC. As protein: CASSYRLAGEDEQYF.

The chain employs TRBV18 and TRBJ1-1; 7 bases are shared with TRBD1. The CDR3 extends over 14 amino acids. The germline V gene has CDR1 KGHSH and CDR2 LQKENI. V was clipped by 6 bases and J by 7 bases; unmatched bases: 11. The CDR3 DNA follows: TGTGCCAGCTCGGCGTCAACAGGGGCAAGTGAAGCTTTCTTT. It is translated as CASSASTGASEAFF. The variable domain in full, with the rest retrieved from reference TRBV18 and TRBJ1-1, is NAGVMQNPRHLVRRRGQEARLRCSPMKGHSHVYWYRQLPEEGLKFMVYLQKENIIDESGMPKERFSAEFPKEGPSILRIQQVVRGDSAAYFCASSASTGASEAFFGQGTRLTVV.

The chain recombines TRBV28 with TRBJ1-1; D possibly corresponds to TRBD1 (6 bases). The V end was cut by 2 bases, the J end by 1 base, with 23 bases between. Germline CDR1 is MDHEN and CDR2 is SYDVKM. The CDR3 is made up of 19 amino acids. The CDR3 region is CASSLPTTGYSRRNTEAFF. Written as DNA, the CDR3 is TGTGCCAGCAGTTTACCGACCACAGGGTACTCAAGACGGAACACTGAAGCTTTCTTT.

This chain links TRBV7-3 with TRBJ2-1, with 14 bases aligning to TRBD2. The CDR3 contains 17 residues. Germline V gives CDR1 SGHTA, CDR2 FQGTGA. J gave up 9 bases and V 5 bases, and 12 bases lay outside the gene matches. The CDR3 DNA sequence: TGTGCCAGCAGCACTCTTCCGGGACTAGCGGGAGTGGCTGAGCAGTTCTTC. Amino acids: CASSTLPGLAGVAEQFF.

The chain employs TRBV7-2 and TRBJ2-1; 8 positions agree with TRBD2. In germline, CDR1 is SGHTA, CDR2 FQGNSA. This CDR3 comprises 19 residues. The J segment lost 0 bases and the V segment lost 6 bases, leaving 16 bases of the junction unmatched. DNA of the CDR3: TGTGCCAGCAGACCGGGGGGGGCTCCCCAACGGAGCTCCTACAATGAGCAGTTCTTC. Translation gives CASRPGGAPQRSSYNEQFF.

A few counts support this clone. The genes are TRBV5-4 and TRBJ2-7; 7 bases fit TRBD1. V trimming: 4 bases; J trimming: 6 bases; junction bases outside the gene matches: 13. This CDR3 region has 15 residues. The germline CDR1 and CDR2 sequences are SGHNT and YYREEE (reference sequence). CDR3 nucleotides: TGTGCCAGCAGCCGGATGGGGGACAGCGGTTTCGAGCAGTACTTC. It yields the protein CASSRMGDSGFEQYF.

The chain carries TRBV7-2 and TRBJ2-1, with TRBD2 matching over 11 bases. With V trimmed by 5 bases and J by 6 bases, 9 bases remained unmatched. This CDR3 is built from 16 residues. Germline loops: CDR1 SGHTA, CDR2 FQGNSA. The CDR3, as DNA: TGTGCCAGCAGCCGTCTAGCGGGAGGAACCCCCAATGAGCAGTTCTTC. It specifies CASSRLAGGTPNEQFF.

This chain uses TRBV7-2 with TRBJ2-1; unclear D gene. This CDR3 has 14 residues. Germline CDR1 and CDR2: SGHTA and FQGNSA. The V end lost 1 base, the J end lost 8 bases, and 12 bases lay between the germline ends. The CDR3 coding sequence is TGTGCCAGCAGCTTAGAAGCCTTTAGAGATGAGCAGTTCTTC. Translated, it gives CASSLEAFRDEQFF.